One sample yielded the 4 T cell receptor beta chains listed below, sequenced in a study of identical twins. TCRdb ran MiXCR on the 5' RACE reads and lists one entry per CDR3 protein. The table includes around 250,000 distinct CDR3 sequences, about 8.3% detected once. These same data were also listed under a study on yellow fever vaccine responses in identical twins.

Material: CD8+ T cells sorted from blood. The receptors shown here come from a woman younger than 30 in good health.

With respect to this clonotype: A read error may produce the germline difference seen at one junction end. The chain has TRBV5-6 and TRBJ2-1; D may match TRBD1 or TRBD2 (5 bases each). The CDR3 extends over 13 amino acids. Germline lookup yields CDR1 SGHDT and CDR2 YYEEEE. The CDR3: CASSLGVGGAQFF. The CDR3 DNA is TGTGCCAGCAGTTTGGGGGTTGGGGGAGCGCAGTTCTTC.

This clonotype was found many times. This sequence joins TRBV12-3 or TRBV12-4 and TRBJ2-5; 7 bases are a match to TRBD2. Losses at the gene ends were 7 bases for V and 3 bases for J; bases not matched to a gene: 2. This CDR3 comprises 12 residues. CDR3 sequence: CASKTSEETQYF. In DNA, the CDR3 is TGTGCCAGCAAAACTAGCGAAGAGACCCAGTACTTC.

The J gene is TRBJ2-2, the V gene TRBV4-3, with 8 bases aligning to TRBD2. J lost 5 bases, V lost 4 bases, and 9 bases had no gene match. Per the germline V gene, CDR1 is LGHNA and CDR2 is YSLEER. The CDR3 totals 16 residues. The CDR3 DNA sequence: TGCGCCAGCAGCCGGCATCGGGGGGGAGAAACCGGGGAGCTGTTTTTT. Encoded protein: CASSRHRGGETGELFF.

V is TRBV5-1 and J is TRBJ1-2; 7 positions match TRBD1. CDR3 size: 18 residues. Trimming took 3 bases from V and 6 from J; bases not matched to a gene: 20. Germline-derived CDR1 and CDR2 are SGHRS and YFSETQ. CDR3 region: CASSSFGKKTGPLDGYTF. The CDR3 DNA follows: TGCGCCAGCAGCTCCTTTGGGAAGAAGACAGGGCCCCTAGATGGCTACACCTTC. The variable domain in full, with the rest retrieved from reference TRBV5-1 and TRBJ1-2, is KAGVTQTPRYLIKTRGQQVTLSCSPISGHRSVSWYQQTPGQGLQFLFEYFSETQRNKGNFPGRFSGRQFSNSRSEMNVSTLELGDSALYLCASSSFGKKTGPLDGYTFGSGTRLTVV.